Each of the 32 T cell receptor beta chains below was sequenced from the same sample in a study of CD8+ T cells in alopecia areata. Extraction and reverse transcription of RNA yielded cDNA as the sequencing template. The repertoire was sequenced with immunoSEQ multiplex PCR; TCRdb's copy has only in-frame clones and lacks some. The repertoire yields around 290,000 clones, none seen only once; the top ten contain 1.2%. Sorting of pooled cutaneous lymph node cells was based on CD4, CD8alpha, NKG2D, NKG2ACE and other markers. Input material: CD4+ T cells sorted from a lymph node. These TCRs come from a C3H/HeJ mouse with alopecia areata. Strain haplotype at MHC: H2-k.

This clone was detected only a few times. Gene names and germline match the mouse. The read ends 4 residues before the CDR3 terminus; that terminus is restored from the germline J gene. The sample carries other DNA sequences with the same CDR3. This chain connects TRBV5 to TRBJ2-7, with 7 bases identical to TRBD1. Unmatched junction bases numbered 3, after V lost 1 base and J lost 3 bases. Germline values: CDR1 LGHNA, CDR2 YNLKQL (reference sequence). This CDR3 region has 14 residues. CDR3 DNA (partial): TGTGCCAGCAGCCAAGGACAGGGTCTCTAT. Encoded protein: CASSQGQGLY. The entire CDR3 is CASSQGQGLYEQYF.

Note on this clone: Gene names follow the mouse nomenclature. The missing CDR3 end, 4 residues past where the read stops, is filled in from the germline J gene. Other nucleotide sequences in the sample specify the same CDR3. This chain links TRBV13-3 with TRBJ2-5; 7 positions agree with TRBD1. The junction had 2 bases not matched to a gene; V was cut back by 1 base and J by 3 bases. CDR3 length equals 14 residues. CDR1 and CDR2 (germline): NNHDY, SYVADS. The CDR3 here is CASSDLDRQDTQYF. The CDR3 DNA, read in part, is TGTGCCAGCAGTGATCTGGACAGGCAAGAC.

Regarding this clone: Mouse germline and gene names are used. The read ends 4 residues before the CDR3 terminus; that terminus is restored from the germline J gene. The chain combines TRBV24 with TRBJ1-1, with D maybe TRBD1 (6 bases). This CDR3 is built from 14 residues. Trimming removed 2 bases from V and 0 bases from J, with 7 bases in between. Germline V gives CDR1 KGHTA, CDR2 FRNEEI. This CDR3 reads CASSLTGSNTEVFF. CDR3 DNA (partial): TGTGCCAGCAGTCTGACAGGGTCAAACACA.

This clone was counted between two and nine times. Gene labels here are mouse ones. Coverage ceases 4 residues before the CDR3 finishes, and the germline J gene fills in the end. V usage is TRBV29 and J usage is TRBJ2-2; TRBD1 aligns across 11 bases. The CDR3 totals 14 residues. In germline, CDR1 is MSHET, CDR2 SYDVDS. J was trimmed by 2 bases and V by 9 bases; bases with no gene match: 2. The CDR3 DNA, read in part, is TGTGCTAGATGGGACAGGGGGAACACCGGG. Protein sequence: CARWDRGNTG. The complete CDR3 protein is CARWDRGNTGQLYF.

Worth noting for this clone: Gene and germline names: mouse. The sequenced fragment ends 4 residues before the CDR3 boundary, so the rest is inferred from the germline J gene. The chain employs TRBV13-1 and TRBJ2-5; D possibly corresponds to TRBD1 (6 bases). The CDR3 totals 14 residues. Trimming took 7 bases from V and 0 from J, leaving 12 bases between them. Germline CDR1 reads NSHNY; CDR2 reads SYGAGN. CDR3 protein: CASHTGPNQDTQYF. The DNA read from the CDR3 is TGTGCCAGCCACACAGGGCCTAACCAAGAC.

This clone was counted a few times. Here the gene names and germline are mouse. The read falls 4 residues short of the CDR3 end, and the missing part is taken from the germline J gene. Additional DNA sequences in this sample encode the identical CDR3. The V and J genes are TRBV5 and TRBJ2-2; 7 bases are shared with TRBD1. The CDR3 consists of 16 residues. Per germline, CDR1 LGHNA and CDR2 YNLKQL (reference sequence). V lost 0 bases, J lost 0 bases, and 1 base stayed unmatched. The CDR3 region is CASSQDGTANTGQLYF. The part of the CDR3 DNA that was read is TGTGCCAGCAGCCAAGATGGGACAGCAAACACCGGG.

As to this clone: These gene names are mouse names. The sequence runs out 3 residues before the end of the CDR3; the remainder is reconstructed from the germline J gene. The rearrangement uses TRBV13-3 and TRBJ1-6; TRBD1 is a possible D gene (6 bases). TRBJ1-6 is placed among ORFs of uncertain function. V lost 1 base to trimming and J lost 3 bases, with 8 bases between them. Germline loops: CDR1 NNHDY, CDR2 SYVADS. There are 15 residues in the CDR3. CDR3 DNA (partial): TGTGCCAGCAGTGATCGCAGGGGCTATAATTCGCCC. Translating gives CASSDRRGYNSP. The whole CDR3 protein reads CASSDRRGYNSPLYF.

This clone was seen a few times. The genes and germline here are from mouse. Read sequence stops 4 residues before the CDR3 end, and the germline J gene provides the missing end. This chain uses TRBV4 with TRBJ2-4; 9 bases are a match to TRBD2. CDR3 length: 14 amino acids. Germline V lookup: CDR1 LGHDT, CDR2 YNNKQL (reference sequence). CDR3 loop: CASSSLGGENTLYF. The part of the CDR3 DNA that was read is TGTGCCAGCAGCTCTCTGGGGGGGGAAAAC.

This clone was counted only a few times. The genes and germline here are from mouse. Sequencing ends 4 residues short of the CDR3 end; the germline J gene provides the rest. Other DNA sequences in the same sample also yield this CDR3. The chain recombines TRBV19 with TRBJ2-2, with 9 bases identical to TRBD1. The germline gives CDR1 FNHDT, CDR2 SITEND (reference sequence). This CDR3 has 13 residues. V shed 5 bases and J 6 bases; nucleotides not matched to a gene: 2. The CDR3 bases that were read are TGTGCCAGCAGCAACAGGGGGCCCGGG. Protein: CASSNRGPG. The whole CDR3 sequence reads CASSNRGPGQLYF.

For this clone: The gene symbols are mouse symbols. The CDR3 end is not reached by the read, which stops 4 residues before it; the germline J gene fills it in. The chain recombines TRBV19 with TRBJ1-2; D possibly corresponds to TRBD1 (6 bases). The CDR3 contains 14 residues. Trimming stripped 5 bases from V and 0 bases from J, with 11 bases between. CDR1 and CDR2 from the germline V gene are FNHDT and SITEND (reference sequence). The part of the CDR3 DNA that was read is TGTGCCAGCAGCGATCAGGGGTCAAACTCC. Encoded protein: CASSDQGSNS. In full, the CDR3 is CASSDQGSNSDYTF.

For this clone: All gene names here are mouse names. Read sequence stops 4 residues before the CDR3 end, and the germline J gene provides the missing end. This chain joins TRBV31 and TRBJ1-1; 7 bases line up with TRBD1. Looked up from germline, CDR1 is GKSSPN and CDR2 is SITVG. The length of the CDR3 is 13 residues. CDR3 sequence reads: CAWSRGTATEVFF. The part of the CDR3 DNA that was read is TGTGCCTGGAGCCGTGGGACAGCAACA.

About this clone itself: The listed genes are named as in mouse. The sequence runs out 4 residues before the end of the CDR3; the remainder is reconstructed from the germline J gene. The genes are TRBV1 and TRBJ1-2, with TRBD1 identical over 9 bases. The trim removed 4 bases at V and 2 bases at J, leaving 5 bases unmatched. The CDR3 has 15 amino acids. The germline CDR1 and CDR2 sequences are NSQYPW and LRSPGD (reference sequence). CDR3 region: CTCSVGTGKNSDYTF. The sequenced part of the CDR3 DNA is TGCACCTGCAGTGTGGGGACAGGGAAGAACTCC. The entire variable domain, with the rest obtained from reference TRBV1 and TRBJ1-2, is as follows: VTLLEQNPRWRLVPRGQAVNLRCILKNSQYPWMSWYQQDLQKQLQWLFTLRSPGDKEVKSLPGADYLATRVTDTELRLQVANMSQGRTLYCTCSVGTGKNSDYTFGSGTRLLVI.

This clone was seen more than once but under ten times. Mouse gene names and germline throughout. The CDR3 end is not reached by the read, which stops 4 residues before it; the germline J gene fills it in. The chain uses TRBV29 and TRBJ2-7; a weak D match, TRBD1 (6 bases). Germline V gene data show CDR1 as MSHET and CDR2 as SYDVDS. The CDR3 consists of 12 residues. CDR3 bases read: TGTGCTAGCGGACAGTCCTATTAT. Its protein product is CASGQSYY. The CDR3 in its entirety is CASGQSYYEQYF.

Comments on this clone: All gene names here are mouse names. The read ends 4 residues early relative to the CDR3; the germline J gene fills the gap. V is TRBV1 and J is TRBJ2-5; no clear D gene. Germline V gives CDR1 NSQYPW, CDR2 LRSPGD (reference sequence). There are 13 residues in the CDR3. CDR3 DNA (partial): TGCACCTGCAGTGCAGAAAAGGTGGAC. Translated, it gives CTCSAEKVD. The CDR3, in full, reads CTCSAEKVDTQYF.

This clone turned up a few times. The germline and genes are mouse ones. The read terminates 4 residues ahead of where the CDR3 ends, so the germline J gene completes it. Other DNA sequences in this sample translate to the same CDR3. The gene calls are TRBV19 and TRBJ2-7; TRBD1 matches at 9 bases. Germline CDR1 is FNHDT and CDR2 is SITEND (reference sequence). The CDR3 spans 13 residues. V was clipped by 5 bases and J by 3 bases; unmatched bases: 3. The CDR3 bases that were read are TGTGCCAGCAGGCCGGGACAGGGCTAT. Its protein is CASRPGQGY. The whole CDR3 region reads CASRPGQGYEQYF.

This clone was seen a handful of times. Gene names and germline match the mouse. The observed sequence ends 4 residues before the CDR3 terminus, with the missing tail filled in from the germline J gene. At the DNA level, this CDR3 is encoded by other sequences in the same sample as well. The gene calls are TRBV13-1 and TRBJ2-4, with D possibly being TRBD2 (6 bases). V was shortened by 3 bases and J by 0 bases, with 8 bases between the two germline ends. Germline V gene lookup returns CDR1 NSHNY and CDR2 SYGAGN. This CDR3 contains 14 residues. CDR3 DNA, as far as it was read: TGTGCCAGCAGTGCGACTGGTAGTCAAAAC. Encoded protein: CASSATGSQN. The whole CDR3 sequence reads CASSATGSQNTLYF.

For this clone: Germline and genes here are mouse. The sequenced fragment ends 4 residues before the CDR3 boundary, so the rest is inferred from the germline J gene. The chain links TRBV14 to TRBJ2-5, with 7 positions matching TRBD1. This CDR3 is 14 amino acids long. Germline lookup yields CDR1 SGHDT and CDR2 FRDEAV. CDR3 DNA (partial): TGTGCCAGCAGTCAGACAGGGAGTAAAGAC. Protein: CASSQTGSKD. The complete CDR3 protein is CASSQTGSKDTQYF.

This clone was seen only a few times. Gene names denote mouse genes. The read stops 4 residues short of the end of the CDR3; the missing end is completed from the germline J gene. This rearrangement joins TRBV19 to TRBJ2-2, with 7 positions matching TRBD1. CDR3 length: 16 residues. In germline, CDR1 is FNHDT, CDR2 SITEND (reference sequence). V shed 5 bases and J 0 bases; nucleotides not matched to a gene: 7. The CDR3 DNA, read in part, is TGTGCCAGCAGGAATCCGGGACAGTCAAACACCGGG. This sequence encodes CASRNPGQSNTG. The full CDR3 sequence reads CASRNPGQSNTGQLYF.

As regards this clone: Here the gene names and germline are mouse. The CDR3 DNA, read in part, is TGTGCCTGGAGTCTAAATAACTATGCT. Translating it yields CAWSLNNYA. The full CDR3 is CAWSLNNYAEQFF. The chain joins TRBV31 to TRBJ2-1; D is unclear. The read stops 4 residues short of the end of the CDR3; the missing end is completed from the germline J gene. Germline V lookup: CDR1 GKSSPN, CDR2 SITVG. This CDR3 has 13 residues. Trimming pared 0 bases from V and 0 bases from J, leaving 3 bases between.

Comment on this clone: Gene and germline names: mouse. The missing CDR3 end, 4 residues past where the read stops, is filled in from the germline J gene. The genes are TRBV12-1 and TRBJ2-2, with 12 nucleotides matching TRBD2. Germline V lookup: CDR1 SGHSN, CDR2 HYEKVE. The CDR3 runs to 17 residues. Trimming cost V 0 bases and J 2 bases; bases outside gene matches: 3. The CDR3 loop is CASSLVGTGGNTGQLYF. CDR3 DNA (partial): TGTGCCAGCTCTCTCGTCGGGACTGGGGGGAACACCGGG.

A remark on this clone: Mouse germline and gene names are used. Read sequence stops 4 residues before the CDR3 end, and the germline J gene provides the missing end. V usage is TRBV17 and J usage is TRBJ2-2; 9 bases are shared with TRBD2. V shed 0 bases and J 0 bases; nucleotides not matched to a gene: 2. The CDR3 is 17 residues long. Germline lookup yields CDR1 MNHDT and CDR2 YYDKIL. Incomplete CDR3 DNA: TGTGCTAGCAGTAGAGATCGGGACTGGGCAAACACCGGG. As protein: CASSRDRDWANTG. The CDR3 as a whole reads CASSRDRDWANTGQLYF.

This clone appeared a few times. Germline and genes here are mouse. The DNA ends 4 residues before the CDR3 does, and the rest of the CDR3 is filled in from the germline J gene. J is TRBJ1-1 and V is TRBV21; TRBD1 aligns across 9 bases. TRBV21 has ORF status, its function being uncertain. Losses at the gene ends were 2 bases for V and 0 bases for J; bases not matched to a gene: 1. The CDR3 is 15 residues long. The CDR3 sequence: CASSQGDRANTEVFF. The DNA read from the CDR3 is TGTGCTAGCAGTCAAGGGGACAGGGCAAACACA.

This clone showed up just a few times. Gene labels here are mouse ones. The read ends 4 residues early relative to the CDR3; the germline J gene fills the gap. The chain is built from TRBV14 and TRBJ1-1; 11 nucleotides align to TRBD1. Germline assignment: CDR1 SGHDT and CDR2 FRDEAV. This CDR3 has 14 amino acids. J was trimmed by 3 bases and V by 5 bases; bases with no gene match: 3. The CDR3 is CASSPGQGDTEVFF. CDR3 bases read: TGTGCCAGCAGCCCGGGACAGGGGGACACA.

Note on this clone: The gene names here belong to mouse. Read sequence stops 4 residues before the CDR3 end, and the germline J gene provides the missing end. V and J are TRBV29 and TRBJ1-1, with D tentatively TRBD1 (5 bases). The V gene's germline CDR1 is MSHET and CDR2 SYDVDS. This CDR3 has 14 residues. Trimming removed 1 base at V and 3 bases at J, with 9 bases between. This CDR3 reads CASSLLGDDTEVFF. The DNA read from the CDR3 is TGTGCTAGCAGTTTATTGGGGGATGACACA.

This clone was found a few times. The listed genes are named as in mouse. The CDR3 extends 4 residues past the end of the read, so its final part is completed from the germline J gene. In the same sample, other DNA sequences code for this CDR3. The chain joins TRBV13-2 to TRBJ1-2, with TRBD1 matching over 8 bases. The CDR3 extends over 13 amino acids. Germline-derived CDR1 and CDR2 are NNHNN and SYGAGS (reference sequence). Germline trimming cut 2 bases from V and 4 bases from J; bases unmatched to any gene: 1. The CDR3 DNA, read in part, is TGTGCCAGCGGTGAAACAGGGGGCTCC. Protein product: CASGETGGS. The CDR3 in its entirety is CASGETGGSDYTF.

Concerning this clone: Mouse gene names and germline throughout. The read ends 4 residues early relative to the CDR3; the germline J gene fills the gap. V usage is TRBV1 and J usage is TRBJ1-1, with a weak D call TRBD1 (6 bases). The germline V gene encodes CDR1 NSQYPW and CDR2 LRSPGD (reference sequence). The CDR3 runs 12 residues. CDR3 loop: CTCSATGQEVFF. CDR3 bases read: TGCACCTGCAGTGCAACAGGGCAA.

There are a few counts of this clone. The genes are named according to mouse. The sequence runs out 4 residues before the end of the CDR3; the remainder is reconstructed from the germline J gene. Other DNA sequences in this specimen translate into the identical CDR3. V gene TRBV19 combines with J gene TRBJ2-1, with D unclear. The CDR3 is made up of 13 amino acids. V was cut by 2 bases and J by 1 base, with 4 bases left in between. The germline V gene has CDR1 FNHDT and CDR2 SITEND (reference sequence). The sequenced part of the CDR3 DNA is TGTGCCAGCAGTATTCAGAACTATGCT. It yields the protein CASSIQNYA. The full CDR3 is CASSIQNYAEQFF. Looking up the rest from reference TRBV19 and TRBJ2-1 gives the full variable domain: GGIITQTPKFLIGQEGQKLTLKCQQNFNHDTMYWYRQDSGKGLRLIYYSITENDLQKGDLSEGYDASREKKSSFSLTVTSAQKNEMAVFLCASSIQNYAEQFFGPGTRLTVL.

Worth noting for this clone: Here the gene names and germline are mouse. Within the sample, other DNA sequences also encode this same CDR3. The CDR3 DNA, read in part, is TGTGCCAGCAGCCAGCCGGGACAGGGGTATGCT. It yields the protein CASSQPGQGYA. The CDR3 in its entirety is CASSQPGQGYAEQFF. The chain carries TRBV5 and TRBJ2-1; 10 nucleotides match TRBD1. The CDR3 goes on 4 residues after the read ends, and that part is filled in from the germline J gene. The CDR3 is made up of 15 amino acids. V was clipped by 3 bases and J by 4 bases; unmatched bases: 3. Germline lookup yields CDR1 LGHNA and CDR2 YNLKQL (reference sequence).

Only a few counts were recorded for this clone. Gene names refer to mouse genes. The observed sequence ends 4 residues before the CDR3 terminus, with the missing tail filled in from the germline J gene. This chain connects TRBV31 to TRBJ2-1; TRBD2 might be the D (7 bases). Trimming stripped 2 bases from V and 5 bases from J, with 10 bases between. In germline, CDR1 is GKSSPN, CDR2 SITVG. This CDR3 is built from 13 residues. The CDR3 bases that were read are TGTGCCTGGAGTGGGGGGCTGGATGCT. Amino acid sequence: CAWSGGLDA. The full-length CDR3 reads as CAWSGGLDAEQFF.

Comment on this clone: The germline and genes are mouse ones. From the germline J gene comes the end of the CDR3, since the read stops 4 residues before it. This sequence joins TRBV1 and TRBJ2-1, with 8 bases fitting TRBD2. Germline trimming cut 5 bases from V and 5 bases from J; bases unmatched to any gene: 8. This CDR3 region has 15 residues. The V gene's germline CDR1 is NSQYPW and CDR2 LRSPGD (reference sequence). The part of the CDR3 DNA that was read is TGCACCTGCAGTACCTTACTGGGGGCGAATGCT. Translation: CTCSTLLGANA. The full CDR3 reads CTCSTLLGANAEQFF.

As concerns this clone: Here the gene names and germline are mouse. The CDR3 end lies 4 residues beyond the end of the read and is filled in from the germline J gene. The chain links TRBV19 to TRBJ1-1, with D hard to call. This CDR3 is built from 14 residues. V was clipped by 1 base and J by 1 base, with 8 bases between them. Per the germline V gene, CDR1 is FNHDT and CDR2 is SITEND (reference sequence). CDR3 in amino acids: CASSISGRNTEVFF. The covered CDR3 bases are TGTGCCAGCAGTATAAGCGGCAGGAACACA.

On this clone: Any gene name here is a mouse gene name. Read sequence stops 4 residues before the CDR3 end, and the germline J gene provides the missing end. V and J are TRBV13-1 and TRBJ1-2; possible D gene TRBD1, 6 bases. This CDR3 has 15 residues. The V gene lost 2 bases and the J gene lost 2 bases, with 13 bases spanning the gap. Germline V CDR1 and CDR2: NSHNY, SYGAGN. This CDR3 reads CASSEGGARNSDYTF. CDR3 DNA (partial): TGTGCCAGCAGTGAGGGGGGGGCGCGGAACTCC.